The 25 T cell receptor beta chains presented below share a single source sample, sequenced in a study of HIV-infected patients and healthy controls (dated 2014 in TCRdb). Follow-up blood from HIV-infected patients was collected roughly three months, about 14 weeks, after antiretroviral therapy began. Whole blood was used without cell fractionation, so all unsorted peripheral T cells were reflected in the repertoire. Libraries were built with 5' RACE. The reads were generated on an Illumina MiSeq. Using SuperScript III with primers targeting the alpha and beta constant regions, 400 to 550 ng of RNA was reverse transcribed. Separate libraries for the alpha and beta chains were generated through chain-specific third strand synthesis that incorporated multiplexing indices. The public sequencing data were trimmed at Q25 with fastp and processed into clonotypes with MiXCR by TCRdb, which kept only in-frame beta chains. A single entry per CDR3 protein holds the most common genes and DNA from its merged rows. The sample table shows about 4,000 distinct CDR3 sequences, and 7.5% to 10% are seen once. The top ten clones comprise about 38% of the sample.

The source was blood, collected during antiretroviral therapy. These receptors were obtained from an adult with HIV infection.

Within the sample, this clonotype is medium-sized. The rearrangement uses TRBV6-1 and TRBJ1-1; 7 bases agree with TRBD1. The ends lost 7 bases at V and 9 bases at J; junction bases unmatched: 11. The CDR3 has 13 amino acids. Germline assignment: CDR1 MNHNS and CDR2 SASEGT. In nucleotides, the CDR3 is TGTGCCAGCAACGAACTAGGGACAGATAAAGCTTTCTTT. Translation gives CASNELGTDKAFF.

In its sample, this clonotype was seen many times. This chain joins TRBV6-5 and TRBJ2-6; either TRBD1 or TRBD2 may fit D (6 bases each). Trimming removed 2 bases from V and 3 bases from J, with 8 bases in between. Germline-derived CDR1 and CDR2 are MNHEY and SVGAGI. This CDR3 comprises 15 residues. The DNA for the CDR3 is TGTGCCAGCAGTTACGGGGGGCTTGGGGCCAACGTCCTGACTTTC. Amino acids: CASSYGGLGANVLTF.

This rearrangement joins TRBV28 to TRBJ1-2, with D unclear. This CDR3 contains 12 residues. V gave up 2 bases and J gave up 11 bases, with 12 bases separating them. Looked up from germline, CDR1 is MDHEN and CDR2 is SYDVKM. Written as DNA, the CDR3 is TGTGCCAGCAGTTTAGGCAGTCTCCAGTACACCTTC. This translates into CASSLGSLQYTF.

Within the sample, this clonotype is medium-sized. V and J are TRBV14 and TRBJ2-1; TRBD1 agrees at 10 bases. This CDR3 is 16 amino acids long. Germline CDR1 and CDR2: SGHDN and FVKESK. The ends lost 0 bases at V and 5 bases at J; junction bases unmatched: 4. The CDR3 bases are TGTGCCAGCAGCCAAGACCCCGGACAGGGGGACAATGAGCAGTTCTTC. Protein product: CASSQDPGQGDNEQFF.

This clonotype was recorded a few times. This sequence joins TRBV7-2 and TRBJ1-1, with a tentative D call TRBD1 (5 bases). The V and J ends lost 7 bases and 4 bases respectively, with 16 bases between them. Germline V gene sequence: CDR1 SGHTA, CDR2 FQGNSA. The CDR3 covers 14 residues. The chain's CDR3 is CASTLSQGTTEAFF. The CDR3 region has the DNA TGTGCCAGCACCCTTAGCCAGGGTACCACTGAAGCTTTCTTT.

This clonotype was seen ten or more times. The chain recombines TRBV5-4 with TRBJ2-6, with D perhaps TRBD2 (5 bases). The CDR3 covers 15 residues. Germline V gene sequence: CDR1 SGHNT, CDR2 YYREEE (reference sequence). V lost 10 bases to trimming and J lost 4 bases, with 18 bases between them. The CDR3 sequence is CAGAGTRSGANVLTF. CDR3 nucleotide sequence: TGTGCCGGAGCCGGCACTAGGTCCGGGGCCAACGTCCTGACTTTC. The full variable domain, with the rest looked up from reference TRBV5-4 and TRBJ2-6, is ETGVTQSPTHLIKTRGQQVTLRCSSQSGHNTVSWYQQALGQGPQFIFQYYREEENGRGNFPPRFSGLQFPNYSSELNVNALELDDSALYLCAGAGTRSGANVLTFGAGSRLTVL.

In its sample, this clonotype is medium-sized. The V and J genes are TRBV5-1 and TRBJ2-1; D is perhaps TRBD1 or TRBD2 (7 bases each). This CDR3 has 15 residues. Germline CDR1 is SGHRS and CDR2 is YFSETQ. The V gene lost 3 bases and the J gene lost 4 bases, with 14 bases spanning the gap. CDR3 in amino acids: CASSSQGGQYNEQFF. The CDR3 nucleotides are TGCGCCAGCAGCTCTCAGGGGGGGCAATACAATGAGCAGTTCTTC.

This clonotype was counted ten times or more. The rearrangement links TRBV30 to TRBJ1-5; tentative D call: TRBD1 (5 bases). CDR1 is GTSNPN, CDR2 SVGIG, per germline (reference sequence). CDR3 size: 13 residues. Trimming left V 1 base short and J 6 bases short, with 10 bases between. CDR3 DNA: TGTGCCTGGAGTGGACAAAGGGGTCAGCCCCAGCATTTT. Encoded protein: CAWSGQRGQPQHF.

This clonotype occurred once. This chain joins TRBV7-2 and TRBJ2-7; 14 bases line up with TRBD2. The ends lost 0 bases at V and 4 bases at J; junction bases unmatched: 5. The CDR3 has 17 amino acids. Germline CDR1 and CDR2: SGHTA and FQGNSA. DNA of the CDR3: TGTGCCAGCAGCTTAGCGGTGACTAGCGGGGGGGCATACGAGCAGTACTTC. Its translation: CASSLAVTSGGAYEQYF.

This clonotype occurred many times. The V call is TRBV19, the J call TRBJ1-5; no definite D call. This CDR3 contains 14 residues. Trimming left V 5 bases short and J 6 bases short, with 14 bases between. Germline V gene lookup returns CDR1 LNHDA and CDR2 SQIVND (reference sequence). For the CDR3, the DNA is TGTGCCAGTAGTGTCTTGGAGTTGGGTCAGCCCCAGCATTTT. It specifies CASSVLELGQPQHF.

This clonotype ranks as medium-sized. J is TRBJ2-2 and V is TRBV6-2 or TRBV6-3; no firm D call. Per germline, CDR1 MNHEY and CDR2 SVGEGT. V lost 8 bases to trimming and J lost 6 bases, with 13 bases between them. The CDR3 sequence is 13 residues long. As DNA, the CDR3 is TGTGCCAGCGCTTGGCTAGTTGCCGGGGAGCTGTTTTTT. Encoded protein: CASAWLVAGELFF.

Relative to its sample, this clonotype is medium-sized. The chain recombines TRBV4-3 with TRBJ2-7; perhaps D is TRBD1 or TRBD2 (7 bases each). CDR1 and CDR2 (germline): LGHNA, YSLEER. The CDR3 is made up of 15 amino acids. V lost 5 bases and J 5 bases, leaving 19 bases between the germline ends. The CDR3 is CASSNPGGVFHEQYF. As DNA, the CDR3 is TGCGCCAGCAGCAACCCAGGGGGGGTCTTCCACGAGCAGTACTTC.

The V call is TRBV5-1, the J call TRBJ2-3, with 11 bases that match TRBD1. V trimming: 3 bases; J trimming: 4 bases; junction bases outside the gene matches: 4. The CDR3 is 15 residues long. From germline, CDR1 is SGHRS and CDR2 YFSETQ. Written as DNA, the CDR3 is TGCGCCAGCAGCTCCTGGACAGGGGGCGCAGATACGCAGTATTTT. The encoded protein is CASSSWTGGADTQYF.

This clonotype is medium-sized. This sequence joins TRBV6-5 and TRBJ2-5; 7 positions agree with TRBD1. Trimming removed 7 bases from V and 0 bases from J; junction bases left unmatched: 5. This CDR3 is 14 amino acids long. Germline assignment: CDR1 MNHEY and CDR2 SVGAGI. The DNA of the CDR3 is TGTGCCAGCAATACACAGGGGTACCAAGAGACCCAGTACTTC. It is translated as CASNTQGYQETQYF.

The chain joins TRBV7-3 to TRBJ2-7; D remains ambiguous. Trimming pared 5 bases from V and 3 bases from J, leaving 17 bases between. The germline V gene encodes CDR1 SGHTA and CDR2 FQGTGA. This CDR3 has 15 residues. This chain's CDR3 is CASSPRGVLNYEQYF. The CDR3, as DNA: TGTGCCAGCAGCCCGCGAGGCGTCCTTAACTACGAGCAGTACTTC.

The V and J genes are TRBV30 and TRBJ1-2; D remains ambiguous. Trimming removed 0 bases from V and 5 bases from J, with 16 bases in between. This CDR3 has 15 residues. From germline, CDR1 is GTSNPN and CDR2 SVGIG (reference sequence). The CDR3 DNA reads as TGTGCCTGGAGTGTGTCCGGAGGGCCGCCTTATGGCTACACCTTC. This encodes CAWSVSGGPPYGYTF.

Many counts were recorded for this clonotype. The rearrangement links TRBV10-3 to TRBJ2-7, with unresolved D. This CDR3 contains 11 residues. Deletions cut 4 bases from V and 7 bases from J, with 8 bases between. Germline-derived CDR1 and CDR2 are ENHRY and SYGVKD. DNA of the CDR3: TGTGCCATCAGTGCTACAGATGAGCAGTACTTC. Translated, it gives CAISATDEQYF.

The chain recombines TRBV5-1 with TRBJ2-3; D gene ambiguous. V was cut by 0 bases and J by 4 bases, with 6 bases left in between. The CDR3 has 13 residues. Germline CDR1 SGHRS, CDR2 YFSETQ. DNA of the CDR3: TGCGCCAGCAGCTTGGTTGGGGCAGATACGCAGTATTTT. It encodes CASSLVGADTQYF.

This clonotype was seen a few times. The CDR3 DNA follows: TGTGCCAGCAGTCTAGGAACAGATACGCAGTATTTT. Translating it yields CASSLGTDTQYF. The chain is built from TRBV7-9 and TRBJ2-3; no firm D call. Germline V gene lookup returns CDR1 SEHNR and CDR2 FQNEAQ (reference sequence). The V gene lost 6 bases and the J gene lost 3 bases, with 7 bases spanning the gap. This CDR3 comprises 12 residues.

This clonotype is medium-sized. The CDR3 loop is CASSSTSGGTNEQFF. CDR3 nucleotide sequence: TGTGCCAGCAGCTCTACTAGCGGGGGGACGAATGAGCAGTTCTTC. This chain connects TRBV7-8 to TRBJ2-1; 12 bases agree with TRBD2. J gave up 7 bases and V 4 bases, and 5 bases lay outside the gene matches. This CDR3 has 15 residues. Per the germline V gene, CDR1 is SGHVS and CDR2 is FQNEAQ.

By proportion, this clonotype is medium-sized. The chain is built from TRBV5-1 and TRBJ2-3; TRBD2 matches at 9 bases. The J segment lost 2 bases and the V segment lost 2 bases, leaving 9 bases of the junction unmatched. The length of the CDR3 is 17 residues. CDR1 is SGHRS, CDR2 YFSETQ, per germline. The CDR3: CASSLSAGGPSTDTQYF. The CDR3 DNA is TGCGCCAGCAGCTTATCTGCGGGGGGGCCCTCCACAGATACGCAGTATTTT.

The chain uses TRBV29-1 and TRBJ2-4, with D unresolved. Germline V gene lookup returns CDR1 SQVTM and CDR2 ANQGSEA. V was trimmed by 1 base and J by 0 bases, leaving 10 bases between them. There are 15 residues in the CDR3. CDR3 protein: CSVEGGAIAKNIQYF. CDR3 bases: TGCAGCGTTGAAGGTGGTGCCATAGCCAAAAACATTCAGTACTTC. Drawing the rest from reference TRBV29-1 and TRBJ2-4, the complete variable domain is SAVISQKPSRDICQRGTSLTIQCQVDSQVTMMFWYRQQPGQSLTLIATANQGSEATYESGFVIDKFPISRPNLTFSTLTVSNMSPEDSSIYLCSVEGGAIAKNIQYFGAGTRLSVL.

This clonotype has ten or more counts. The V gene is TRBV12-3 or TRBV12-4, the J gene TRBJ2-2, with D uncertain. V was shortened by 3 bases and J by 2 bases, with 7 bases between the two germline ends. The CDR3 has 14 residues. The CDR3 loop is CASSFGPNTGELFF. CDR3 nucleotide sequence: TGTGCCAGCAGTTTCGGGCCAAACACCGGGGAGCTGTTTTTT.

In its sample, this clonotype is medium-sized. V and J are TRBV7-9 and TRBJ2-6; D possibly corresponds to TRBD1 (6 bases). CDR3 length: 15 residues. The V end was cut by 5 bases, the J end by 4 bases, with 12 bases between. The germline V gene encodes CDR1 SEHNR and CDR2 FQNEAQ (reference sequence). CDR3 protein: CASSRRGSGANVLTF. CDR3 DNA: TGTGCCAGCAGCCGAAGGGGGTCGGGGGCCAACGTCCTGACTTTC.

This clonotype ranks as medium-sized. This rearrangement joins TRBV12-3 or TRBV12-4 to TRBJ1-1; D gene ambiguous. V lost 8 bases and J 6 bases, leaving 19 bases between the germline ends. The CDR3 runs to 14 residues. The CDR3 is CASALMDLGSEAFF. The DNA for the CDR3 is TGTGCCAGCGCCCTAATGGACTTGGGTTCTGAAGCTTTCTTT.